The clone carrying this T cell receptor (beta chain) was counted between two and nine times. Its antigen remains unidentified. This entry belongs to a study of vaccination and CD4 T cells after COVID-19. In the study overall: Stimulation used overlapping spike peptides from SARS-CoV-2, HCoV-NL63, HCoV-OC43 and HCoV-229E.

Treatment indicated: approximately 9-day PBMC culture with coronavirus spike peptide pools or control peptides (ViraFEST assay). Samples of CD4+ T cells were obtained from the unexposed donor before the COVID-19 pandemic (2011-2018). Scientists ran DNA taken from cultured CD4+ T cells through the Oncomine TCR Beta short-read assay for sequencing. From CD4+ T cells that had been cultured, genomic DNA was extracted. TCRdb used MiXCR to reprocess the PCR reads, holding one entry per CDR3 protein. The top ten clones hold 40% to 45% of a sample with 4,500 to 5,500 distinct CDR3 sequences, around 40% of them seen once. The clonotype originates from a human donor in good health. The material sequenced was CD4+ T cells from blood, cultured in vitro.

The CDR3 loop is CASSQGSSDYGYTF. Here the CDR3 DNA reads TGTGCCAGCAGCCAGGGGAGTTCGGACTATGGCTACACCTTC. The J gene is TRBJ1-2, the V gene TRBV5-4; possible D gene TRBD1, 6 bases. The CDR3 covers 14 residues. CDR1 SGHNT and CDR2 YYREEE come from the germline V gene (reference sequence). V shed 4 bases and J shed 3 bases, with 13 bases lying between them.